Listed below are T cell receptor beta chains from one sample, sequenced in a study of cytomegalovirus exposure and HLA in healthy donors. This table comes from immunoSEQ multiplex PCR, and its TCRdb copy is limited to in-frame clones, with some not included. The data show hundreds of thousands of clones, approximately 81% seen once. The material sequenced was PBMCs. These receptors all stem from a girl aged 2 to 9 in good health and CMV-seronegative. Both conserved end residues are part of each CDR3. A D gene is named only where the DNA matches it firmly. The size field is filled for only some rows; it gives once, few, many or a size class.

d_gene,abundance,v_gene,j_gene,CDR3nt,CDR3aa
-,-,TRBV6-1,TRBJ2-5,TGTGCCAGCAGTGTTATGGCAGGGGGGGAGACCCAGTACTTC,CASSVMAGGETQYF
TRBD1,-,TRBV7-9,TRBJ1-2,TGTGCCAGCAAGGGGACAGGTGAAGAATATGGCTACACCTTC,CASKGTGEEYGYTF
TRBD1,-,TRBV7-9,TRBJ2-5,TGTGCCAGCAGCCTGGGACAGGGCCAAGAGACCCAGTACTTC,CASSLGQGQETQYF
-,-,TRBV2,TRBJ1-2,TGTGCCAGCAGAAGTGACTTCTATGGCTACACCTTC,CASRSDFYGYTF
-,-,TRBV11-3,TRBJ2-1,TGTGCCAGCAGCTTACGGCTAGCGCGGTCATACAATGAGCAGTTCTTC,CASSLRLARSYNEQFF
-,-,TRBV19,TRBJ2-3,TGTGCCAGCCGCGGACTCAGCACAGATACGCAGTATTTT,CASRGLSTDTQYF
-,-,TRBV19,TRBJ1-1,TGTGCCAGTAATAGGCGGACAAACACTGAAGCTTTCTTT,CASNRRTNTEAFF
TRBD1,-,TRBV7-8,TRBJ1-1,TGTGCCAGCAGCTTTAGGACAGGGGGTCTCGCTGAAGCTTTCTTT,CASSFRTGGLAEAFF
TRBD1,-,TRBV5-1,TRBJ1-4,TGCGCCAGCAGCTTGGCGGGGACAGGGTCTCCTGAAAAACTGTTTTTT,CASSLAGTGSPEKLFF
TRBD1,-,TRBV4-1,TRBJ1-2,TGCGCCAGCAGCCAAGGGGATACAGGGGTACGAAACTATGGCTACACCTTC,CASSQGDTGVRNYGYTF
-,-,TRBV5-1,TRBJ2-3,TGCGCCAGCAGCCCCAGGATGGATGATGGCAGTACGCAGTATTTT,CASSPRMDDGSTQYF
-,-,TRBV6-1,TRBJ1-2,TGTGCCAGCTTGGAGGGCTATGGCTACACCTTC,CASLEGYGYTF
-,once,TRBV5-1,TRBJ2-7,TGCGCCAGCAGCCGACAGGTGGATAAATACGAGCAGTACTTC,CASSRQVDKYEQYF
TRBD1,-,TRBV4-2,TRBJ1-1,TGTGCCAGCAGCCAATGGACAGGGATGAACACTGAAGCTTTCTTT,CASSQWTGMNTEAFF
TRBD1,-,TRBV2,TRBJ2-3,TGTGCCAGCAGGGACAGGGGGCATTCAGATACGCAGTATTTT,CASRDRGHSDTQYF
TRBD2,few,TRBV5-1,TRBJ2-2,TGCGCCAGCAGCACGGCGGGGGGGCGTCTCACCGGGGAGCTGTTTTTT,CASSTAGGRLTGELFF
TRBD1,-,TRBV4-1,TRBJ2-6,TGCGCCAGTACAGGGACAGGTTGGGACTCTGGGGCCAACGTCCTGACTTTC,CASTGTGWDSGANVLTF
TRBD1,-,TRBV30,TRBJ1-3,TGTGCCTGGAGCCACGCCCGGACAGGGACTGGAAACACCATATATTTT,CAWSHARTGTGNTIYF
TRBD1,-,TRBV6-1,TRBJ1-2,TGTGCCAGCAGTGGTCGGACAGGGCGCTACACCTTC,CASSGRTGRYTF
-,-,TRBV30,TRBJ2-7,TGTGCCTGGAGTGTACCGGCCTACGAGCAGTACTTC,CAWSVPAYEQYF
-,-,TRBV7-3,TRBJ1-2,TGTGCCAGCAGCTTACAGGGGAACTATGGCTACACCTTC,CASSLQGNYGYTF
-,-,TRBV30,TRBJ1-2,TGTGCCTGGAGACCCGGGACACCAAGATTCTATGGCTACACCTTC,CAWRPGTPRFYGYTF
-,-,TRBV6-6,TRBJ2-5,TGTGCCAGCAGCGGTGAGACCCAGTACTTC,CASSGETQYF
-,-,TRBV28,TRBJ1-2,TGTGCCAGCAGTTTATTCCCGACTGCTGGCTACACCTTC,CASSLFPTAGYTF
-,-,TRBV19,TRBJ1-1,TGTGCCAGTAGTATGTACAGGGACACTGAAGCTTTCTTT,CASSMYRDTEAFF
TRBD2,-,TRBV7-9,TRBJ2-7,TGTGCCAGCAGCGCCTGGACTAGCGGGGCTTACGAGCAGTACTTC,CASSAWTSGAYEQYF
-,-,TRBV5-4,TRBJ1-1,TGTGCCAGCAGCTTGCTTTCAACGGGGACTGAAGCTTTCTTT,CASSLLSTGTEAFF
-,-,TRBV6-5,TRBJ1-1,TGTGCCAGCAGTTATTGGGGGGTGGCTTTCTTT,CASSYWGVAFF
TRBD1,-,TRBV19,TRBJ1-1,TGTGCCAGTCGCTACCGGGGACAGGGTTGGACTGAAGCTTTCTTT,CASRYRGQGWTEAFF
TRBD1,-,TRBV5-4,TRBJ2-7,TGTGCCAGCAGTCCTCCCGGGACAGGGGCATACGAGCAGTACTTC,CASSPPGTGAYEQYF
TRBD1,-,TRBV5-4,TRBJ1-1,TGTGCCAGCAGCCCCCGGGACAGGGTGCGGACTGAAGCTTTCTTT,CASSPRDRVRTEAFF
TRBD1,-,TRBV19,TRBJ1-2,TGTAGGACAGGGGAGGCCAACTATGGCTACACCTTC,CRTGEANYGYTF
TRBD1,-,TRBV7-9,TRBJ2-7,TGTTCCAGCAGCTCGACAGGGGGATCCTACGAGCAGTACTTC,CSSSSTGGSYEQYF
-,once,TRBV4-2,TRBJ2-3,TGTGCCAGCAGCCAAGTTGCAGGGCGGGGAGATACGCAGTATTTT,CASSQVAGRGDTQYF
-,-,TRBV29-1,TRBJ1-3,TGCAGCGTTGAAAGGGGGATAGGTGGAAACACCATATATTTT,CSVERGIGGNTIYF
TRBD1,-,TRBV7-9,TRBJ1-2,TGTGCCAGCAGCCGGGAGGGGGCCTCCACCTATGGCTACACCTTC,CASSREGASTYGYTF
-,few,TRBV5-5,TRBJ1-2,TGTGCCAGCAGCTTGGGGGGGCCAACGGGGGGCTACACCTTC,CASSLGGPTGGYTF
-,-,TRBV20-1,TRBJ1-1,TGCAGTGCCCAAGGGGACACTGAAGCTTTCTTT,CSAQGDTEAFF
TRBD1,-,TRBV7-9,TRBJ1-5,TGTGCCAGCAGCTTATCAGGGGGTGGCAATCAGCCCCAGCATTTT,CASSLSGGGNQPQHF
-,-,TRBV27,TRBJ2-5,TGTGCCAGCAGTTTAAAATGGAGGAGAGGGCAAGAGACCCAGTACTTC,CASSLKWRRGQETQYF
-,once,TRBV6-6,TRBJ1-1,TGTGCCAGCAGTTACGCGGGGCGGGACACTGAAGCTTTCTTT,CASSYAGRDTEAFF
-,-,TRBV18,TRBJ2-3,TGTGCCAGCTCCCCGAGGTACACAGATACGCAGTATTTT,CASSPRYTDTQYF